The 25 T cell receptor beta chains listed next were all sequenced from one sample in a study of blood T cell repertoires in COVID-19. Repertoires were generated with immunoSEQ multiplex PCR, while TCRdb's copy carries only in-frame clones and drops some. The top ten hold roughly 12% of the sample, which has 250,000 to 350,000 clones, around nine tenths seen once. Sequencing used peripheral blood. The receptors here all came from a woman aged 25 to 39 with COVID-19, enrolled during active disease.

The genes are TRBV19 and TRBJ2-7; 8 bases match TRBD1. In germline, CDR1 is LNHDA, CDR2 SQIVND (reference sequence). This CDR3 contains 15 residues. V was pared by 3 bases and J by 2 bases, with 6 bases of the junction left unmatched. CDR3 nucleotides: TGTGCCAGTAGTATTGGGGGACAGGTAACCTACGAGCAGTACTTC. It codes for CASSIGGQVTYEQYF.

This chain joins TRBV28 and TRBJ2-2, with D hard to call. V was trimmed by 1 base and J by 5 bases, leaving 5 bases between them. The CDR3 extends over 13 amino acids. Germline values: CDR1 MDHEN, CDR2 SYDVKM. The CDR3 region is CASSLYQTGELFF. For the CDR3, the DNA is TGTGCCAGCAGTTTATACCAGACCGGGGAGCTGTTTTTT.

This clone was seen many times. The chain is built from TRBV18 and TRBJ2-7; perhaps TRBD2 as D (5 bases). The CDR3 loop spans 15 amino acids. The V gene lost 3 bases and the J gene lost 2 bases, with 14 bases spanning the gap. The germline CDR1 and CDR2 sequences are KGHSH and LQKENI. The CDR3 spells CASSPPGLGAYEQYF. The CDR3 coding sequence is TGTGCCAGCTCACCTCCGGGATTAGGAGCCTACGAGCAGTACTTC.

The chain links TRBV25-1 to TRBJ2-3; 11 nucleotides line up with TRBD1. This CDR3 spans 16 amino acids. J was trimmed by 3 bases and V by 5 bases; bases with no gene match: 7. CDR1 and CDR2 from the germline V gene are MGHDK and SYGVNS. The CDR3 is CASSRTGGAYTDTQYF. DNA of the CDR3: TGTGCCAGCAGTAGGACAGGGGGCGCCTATACAGATACGCAGTATTTT.

The V call is TRBV11-2, the J call TRBJ2-7, with D perhaps matching TRBD1 (5 bases). Germline values: CDR1 SGHAT, CDR2 FQNNGV. Trimming took 4 bases from V and 7 from J, leaving 14 bases between them. The CDR3 sequence is 13 residues long. The CDR3 is CASSSGWAWEQYF. Written as DNA, the CDR3 is TGTGCCAGCAGCTCAGGGTGGGCATGGGAGCAGTACTTC.

The J gene is TRBJ2-7, the V gene TRBV28, with 13 bases lining up with TRBD2. V gave up 7 bases and J gave up 3 bases; unmatched junction bases: 3. There are 14 residues in the CDR3. Germline V gene sequence: CDR1 MDHEN, CDR2 SYDVKM. For the CDR3, the DNA is TGTGCCAGCATTCGGACTAGCGGGAGCTACGAGCAGTACTTC. This encodes CASIRTSGSYEQYF.

The gene calls are TRBV20-1 and TRBJ2-7; the match to TRBD2 covers 7 bases. From germline, CDR1 is DFQATT and CDR2 SNEGSKA (reference sequence). V trimming: 3 bases; J trimming: 0 bases; junction bases outside the gene matches: 14. The CDR3 consists of 17 residues. The CDR3 region is CSASFPSGGEGSYEQYF. CDR3 DNA: TGCAGTGCTAGTTTTCCTAGCGGTGGAGAAGGCTCCTACGAGCAGTACTTC.

The chain employs TRBV11-2 and TRBJ2-1; D may be TRBD2 (6 bases). The V gene's germline CDR1 is SGHAT and CDR2 FQNNGV. There are 16 residues in the CDR3. V lost 2 bases, J lost 4 bases, and 15 bases lay in between. CDR3 sequence: CASSLRPGGAYNEQFF. Here the CDR3 DNA reads TGTGCCAGCAGCTTAAGGCCTGGCGGGGCATACAATGAGCAGTTCTTC.

The chain's CDR3 is CASSLVAGGLGQYF. CDR3 DNA: TGTGCCAGCAGCTTGGTTGCAGGGGGACTAGGGCAGTACTTC. The chain has TRBV5-5 and TRBJ2-7, with a weak D call TRBD2 (8 bases). In germline, CDR1 is SGHKS, CDR2 YYEKEE (reference sequence). V was cut by 0 bases and J by 9 bases, with 16 bases left in between. The CDR3 extends over 14 amino acids.

This chain uses TRBV5-1 with TRBJ2-2; possibly TRBD2 for D (6 bases). The CDR3 totals 14 residues. V was cut by 1 base and J by 4 bases, with 8 bases left in between. The germline V gene encodes CDR1 SGHRS and CDR2 YFSETQ. CDR3 sequence: CASSLMGGTGELFF. For the CDR3, the DNA is TGCGCCAGCAGCTTGATGGGAGGCACCGGGGAGCTGTTTTTT.

The gene calls are TRBV24-1 and TRBJ2-2, with TRBD2 as a possible D gene (6 bases). From germline, CDR1 is KGHDR and CDR2 SFDVKD. The CDR3 is made up of 16 amino acids. V gave up 8 bases and J gave up 0 bases, with 15 bases separating them. In DNA form, the CDR3 reads TGTGCCACCATGCCCGGGACTCCAGCGAACACCGGGGAGCTGTTTTTT. It codes for CATMPGTPANTGELFF.

This clone was counted a single time. The rearrangement uses TRBV6-2 or TRBV6-3 and TRBJ1-5, with 9 bases lining up with TRBD1. The CDR3 length is 17 residues. Germline-derived CDR1 and CDR2 are MNHEY and SVGEGT. Trimming took 5 bases from V and 1 from J; bases not matched to a gene: 9. CDR3 sequence reads: CASSPTGGAYSNQPQHF. The CDR3 DNA is TGTGCCAGCAGTCCCACAGGGGGCGCGTACAGCAATCAGCCCCAGCATTTT.

The genes are TRBV7-2 and TRBJ2-1; no firm D call. The germline gives CDR1 SGHTA, CDR2 FQGNSA. The CDR3 sequence is 12 residues long. Trimming stripped 2 bases from V and 8 bases from J, with 7 bases between. The chain's CDR3 is CASSLIRYEQFF. CDR3 bases: TGTGCCAGCAGCTTAATTCGTTATGAGCAGTTCTTC.

This clone has just a few counts. The chain couples TRBV6-1 to TRBJ2-1, with D unclear. In germline, CDR1 is MNHNS, CDR2 SASEGT. CDR3 length equals 15 residues. V was pared by 3 bases and J by 0 bases, with 9 bases between. As DNA, the CDR3 is TGTGCCAGCAGTGAGGAGCGACTCTCCTACAATGAGCAGTTCTTC. As protein: CASSEERLSYNEQFF.

A single count supports this clone. V is TRBV30 and J is TRBJ1-1; D is unresolved. Trimming cost V 7 bases and J 0 bases, with 18 bases left between them. The CDR3 is made up of 15 amino acids. CDR1 is GTSNPN and CDR2 is SVGIG in the germline V gene (reference sequence). The CDR3 nucleotides are TGTGCCTCAACAAGAACGGAGTTGATGAACACTGAAGCTTTCTTT. Translating gives CASTRTELMNTEAFF.

The chain has TRBV30 and TRBJ2-3; 8 bases map to TRBD2. This CDR3 is 16 amino acids long. CDR1 is GTSNPN and CDR2 is SVGIG in the germline V gene (reference sequence). The V gene end was trimmed by 1 base and the J gene end by 4 bases; junction bases not matched to a gene: 10. CDR3 loop: CAWSGAGSGRSDTQYF. Here the CDR3 DNA reads TGTGCCTGGAGTGGTGCGGGAAGCGGGAGATCAGATACGCAGTATTTT. Using reference TRBV30 and TRBJ2-3 for the parts outside the CDR3, the full variable domain is SQTIHQWPATLVQPVGSPLSLECTVEGTSNPNLYWYRQAAGRGLQLLFYSVGIGQISSEVPQNLSASRPQDRQFILSSKKLLLSDSGFYLCAWSGAGSGRSDTQYFGPGTRLTVL.

This chain joins TRBV27 and TRBJ1-6; possible D gene TRBD1, 5 bases. V shed 3 bases and J shed 6 bases, with 15 bases lying between them. The CDR3 length is 16 residues. The germline V gene has CDR1 MNHEY and CDR2 SMNVEV (reference sequence). The chain's CDR3 is CASSLFTSGRNSPLHF. As DNA, the CDR3 is TGTGCCAGCAGTTTGTTCACCTCAGGGCGTAATTCACCCCTCCACTTT.

This clone was seen only a few times. The rearrangement joins TRBV4-1 to TRBJ2-5, with 7 nucleotides matching TRBD1. V dropped 4 bases and J dropped 2; count of bases not matched to a gene: 4. Per germline, CDR1 MGHRA and CDR2 YSYEKL. The CDR3 spans 14 residues. CDR3 in DNA: TGCGCCAGCAGCCCGGGGACAGTACAAGAGACCCAGTACTTC. Amino acid sequence: CASSPGTVQETQYF.

This rearrangement joins TRBV28 to TRBJ2-5; 13 nucleotides match TRBD2. The CDR3 is 16 residues long. Looked up from germline, CDR1 is MDHEN and CDR2 is SYDVKM. J gave up 1 base and V 6 bases, and 5 bases lay outside the gene matches. CDR3 coding DNA: TGTGCCAGCAGACGCGGACTAGCGGGGGCCCAAGAGACCCAGTACTTC. Protein: CASRRGLAGAQETQYF.

In this sample, this clone turned up a few times. V is TRBV11-1 and J is TRBJ2-3, with a tentative D call TRBD1 (8 bases). Germline CDR1 reads SGHAT; CDR2 reads FQDESV (reference sequence). V lost 7 bases and J 5 bases, leaving 22 bases between the germline ends. The CDR3 sequence is 16 residues long. CDR3 in amino acids: CASTPQGGLLEDTQYF. Here the CDR3 DNA reads TGTGCCAGCACCCCACAGGGGGGGCTTCTTGAAGATACGCAGTATTTT.

The chain carries TRBV28 and TRBJ2-6, with a weak D call TRBD1 (5 bases). The CDR3 has 13 residues. V lost 6 bases to trimming and J lost 3 bases, with 6 bases between them. Germline V gives CDR1 MDHEN, CDR2 SYDVKM. CDR3 loop: CASSQGGANVLTF. CDR3 nucleotide sequence: TGTGCCAGCAGCCAGGGTGGGGCCAACGTCCTGACTTTC.

With regard to this clone: One end of the junction fails to match germline, which may point to a read error. The sample has other DNA sequences that encode this CDR3 too. The chain is built from TRBV3-1 (or the pseudogene TRBV3-2) and TRBJ1-2; 7 bases agree with TRBD1. This CDR3 spans 14 amino acids. Germline V CDR1 and CDR2: LGHDT, YNNKEL (reference sequence). The CDR3 DNA follows: TGTGCCAGCAGCCCAGTGGGACAGATTGTTGGCTACACTTTC. Its protein is CASSPVGQIVGYTF.

The V and J genes are TRBV4-1 and TRBJ2-1, with D possibly being TRBD2 (5 bases). The CDR3 contains 16 residues. With 0 bases removed from V and 2 bases from J, the gap between germline ends came to 11 bases. Germline V gene data show CDR1 as MGHRA and CDR2 as YSYEKL. The CDR3 loop is CASSQDPGRAYNEQFF. The DNA for the CDR3 is TGCGCCAGCAGCCAAGACCCGGGGAGAGCCTACAATGAGCAGTTCTTC.

V usage is TRBV5-1 and J usage is TRBJ2-4, with 7 bases matching TRBD1. CDR1 SGHRS and CDR2 YFSETQ come from the germline V gene. The CDR3 is made up of 17 amino acids. With 4 bases clipped from V and 3 bases from J, the junction kept 13 bases outside the gene matches. CDR3 nucleotides: TGCGCCAGCAGCCTCGACCCTACAGGGGCGGTCAAAAACATTCAGTACTTC. Protein product: CASSLDPTGAVKNIQYF. Using reference TRBV5-1 and TRBJ2-4 for the parts outside the CDR3, the full variable domain is KAGVTQTPRYLIKTRGQQVTLSCSPISGHRSVSWYQQTPGQGLQFLFEYFSETQRNKGNFPGRFSGRQFSNSRSEMNVSTLELGDSALYLCASSLDPTGAVKNIQYFGAGTRLSVL.

This chain joins TRBV10-1 and TRBJ1-4, with D possibly matching TRBD1 (6 bases). The germline CDR1 and CDR2 sequences are WNHNN and SYGVQD (reference sequence). This CDR3 is built from 15 residues. V lost 3 bases and J lost 13, with 21 bases in between. CDR3 nucleotide sequence: TGCGCCAGCAGTGAAGTTTGTAGGAGATCCAGGGGACTGTTTTTT. Translation gives CASSEVCRRSRGLFF.